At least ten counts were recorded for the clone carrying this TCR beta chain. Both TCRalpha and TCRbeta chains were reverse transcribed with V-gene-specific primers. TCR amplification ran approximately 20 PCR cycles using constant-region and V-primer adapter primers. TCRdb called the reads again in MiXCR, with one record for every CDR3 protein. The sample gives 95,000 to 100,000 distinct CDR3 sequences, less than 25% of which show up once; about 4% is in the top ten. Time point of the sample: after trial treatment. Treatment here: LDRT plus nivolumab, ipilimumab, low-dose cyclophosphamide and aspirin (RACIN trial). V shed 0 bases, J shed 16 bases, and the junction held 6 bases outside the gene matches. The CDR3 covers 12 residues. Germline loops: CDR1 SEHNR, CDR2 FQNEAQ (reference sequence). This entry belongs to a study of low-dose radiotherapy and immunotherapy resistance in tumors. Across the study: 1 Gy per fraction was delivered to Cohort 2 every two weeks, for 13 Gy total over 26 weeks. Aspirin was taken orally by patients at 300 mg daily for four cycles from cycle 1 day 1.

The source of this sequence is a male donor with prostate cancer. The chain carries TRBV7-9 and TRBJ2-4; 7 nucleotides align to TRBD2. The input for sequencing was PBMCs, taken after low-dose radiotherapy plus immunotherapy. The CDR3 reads CASSLATSLFYF. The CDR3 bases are TGTGCCAGCAGCTTAGCGACTAGCTTGTTTTACTTC.